This TCR beta chain is drawn from a study of CD8 T cells in ankylosing spondylitis. Study findings and constraints: Seemingly characteristic of ankylosing spondylitis blood was a TCR beta motif consisting of roughly 8 highly homologous variants. CD8+ by phenotype, disease-linked clones were relatively rare in peripheral blood.

Library preparation for TCR beta used quantitative 5'-RACE with molecular barcodes. From the 5' RACE reads, TCRdb called clonotypes with MiXCR, one entry per CDR3 protein. Counted here are around 100,000 distinct CDR3 sequences, approximately 9.6% occurring once; the ten biggest clones make up 25% to 35%. CDR1 is MGHRA, CDR2 YSYEKL, per germline. The CDR3 totals 15 residues. V was trimmed by 6 bases and J by 0 bases, leaving 13 bases between them. This clonotype came up many times. The antigen remains undetermined. The source of this sequence is a male donor with ankylosing spondylitis. The genes are TRBV4-1 and TRBJ2-3; D may be TRBD1 or TRBD2 (5 bases each). The source material was blood, either unsorted or a sorted T cell fraction (not recorded which). CDR3 coding DNA: TGCGCCAGCAGACACCGGGACCCAAGCACAGATACGCAGTATTTT. Translated: CASRHRDPSTDTQYF.